This T cell receptor (beta chain) was retrieved from a study of molecular identifiers for immune sequencing clone quantification. The germline CDR1 and CDR2 sequences are MNHEY and SVGAGI. V lost 8 bases, J lost 3 bases, and 13 bases lay in between. The length of the CDR3 is 13 residues. Using its own MiXCR run on the PCR reads, TCRdb lists one record per CDR3 protein. The sample lists about 330,000 distinct CDR3 sequences; roughly a quarter were seen once. Naive CD8 libraries came from approximately 20,000 to 980,000 sorted cells with 10%, 30% or 50% RNA. This clonotype was seen repeatedly, ten times or more. Its antigen is not known. Study findings and constraints: Identical TCR molecules sharing a barcode could underestimate highly expanded clone sizes.

The source of this sequence is a human donor in good health. Some libraries in this study had Jurkat cell RNA spiked in. Specimen: naive CD8+ T cells from blood, with Jurkat cell RNA spiked in. Subset given: FACS-sorted CD8+CD4-CCR7+CD45RA+ naive T cells. The V call is TRBV6-5, the J call TRBJ1-1; no definite D call. The CDR3 bases are TGTGCCAGCGGGTACAGTCGCGACACTGAAGCTTTCTTT. It specifies CASGYSRDTEAFF.